This T cell receptor beta chain comes out of a study of T-cell memory formation after mild COVID-19. This clonotype is labeled medium-sized. Its antigen is undetermined. General study results and limits: CD4+ clones that contracted lay mainly in CM and EM; CD8+ ones lay in EMRA.

V was trimmed by 4 bases and J by 4 bases, leaving 25 bases between them. This CDR3 region has 18 residues. The germline V gene encodes CDR1 LGHNA and CDR2 YSLEER. TCRdb re-called the 5' RACE reads with MiXCR, one entry per CDR3 protein. The data contain about 38,000 distinct CDR3 sequences, approximately 10% of them singletons. This receptor was obtained from a man aged 18 to 29 who had mild COVID-19 (a few samples of this study predate the infection). Cell type and time point are not known. The chain couples TRBV4-3 to TRBJ1-2; tentative D call: TRBD1 (5 bases). Sequenced sample: PBMCs or a T cell subset sorted from them (not recorded which). In nucleotides, the CDR3 is TGCGCCAGCAGCCCCCCTCCGTCGCAGACCAAGGGACTCTATGGCTACACCTTC. Translating gives CASSPPPSQTKGLYGYTF.